The 30 T cell receptor beta chains in this list originate from one sample, sequenced in a study of T cell responses to AZD1222 COVID-19 vaccine. The protocol was immunoSEQ multiplex PCR, while the TCRdb copy is restricted to in-frame clones and leaves out a portion. The sample has 100,000 to 150,000 clones; 80% to 90% are singletons. The sample here was peripheral blood, taken on day 0 of AZD1222 vaccination. All receptors come from an adult in good health.

The chain uses TRBV15 and TRBJ2-1; 10 nucleotides align to TRBD2. Germline V gene sequence: CDR1 LNHNV, CDR2 YYDKDF (reference sequence). This CDR3 is built from 17 residues. Germline trimming cut 3 bases from V and 8 bases from J; bases unmatched to any gene: 13. Written as DNA, the CDR3 is TGTGCCACCAGCAGCTATCAGGGACTAGCGACGGTTGATGAGCAGTTCTTC. This gives the protein CATSSYQGLATVDEQFF.

The chain recombines TRBV19 with TRBJ2-4; D call uncertain. Germline lookup yields CDR1 LNHDA and CDR2 SQIVND (reference sequence). This CDR3 comprises 14 residues. Trimming took off 1 base at V and 0 bases at J, with 4 bases between the two ends. The CDR3 loop reads CASSIGLAKNIQYF. The CDR3 coding sequence is TGTGCCAGTAGTATAGGACTAGCCAAAAACATTCAGTACTTC.

The genes are TRBV20-1 and TRBJ2-7, with D possibly matching TRBD2 (6 bases). V was clipped by 3 bases and J by 0 bases, with 12 bases between them. CDR3 length equals 14 residues. The germline V gene encodes CDR1 DFQATT and CDR2 SNEGSKA (reference sequence). The CDR3 nucleotides read TGCAGTGCTAGTCCCGGGACTTACTCCTACGAGCAGTACTTC. Its translation: CSASPGTYSYEQYF.

This chain uses TRBV2 with TRBJ2-2; either TRBD1 or TRBD2 may supply D (6 bases each). Germline-derived CDR1 and CDR2 are SNHLY and FYNNEI. V dropped 4 bases and J dropped 5 bases, with 14 bases sitting between them. The CDR3 extends over 15 amino acids. DNA of the CDR3: TGTGCCAGCAGTGTAGAGGGGGGTTGGACCGGGGAGCTGTTTTTT. It codes for CASSVEGGWTGELFF.

The chain recombines TRBV7-2 with TRBJ2-3; 10 nucleotides line up with TRBD2. J was trimmed by 2 bases and V by 0 bases; bases with no gene match: 11. CDR1 SGHTA and CDR2 FQGNSA come from the germline V gene. The CDR3 consists of 19 residues. CDR3 in DNA: TGTGCCAGCAGCTTAGCCCCGGTTCGGAGCGGGGGGGACACAGATACGCAGTATTTT. It specifies CASSLAPVRSGGDTDTQYF.

The rearrangement uses TRBV30 and TRBJ1-1, with unresolved D. The V and J ends lost 4 bases and 6 bases respectively, with 12 bases between them. Germline lookup yields CDR1 GTSNPN and CDR2 SVGIG (reference sequence). This CDR3 spans 12 amino acids. CDR3 loop: CAWILWEAEAFF. The CDR3 bases are TGTGCCTGGATCTTGTGGGAGGCTGAAGCTTTCTTT.

The chain combines TRBV18 with TRBJ2-7; tentatively, D is TRBD2 (6 bases). Germline CDR1 reads KGHSH; CDR2 reads LQKENI. The CDR3 is 14 residues long. The V end lost 4 bases, the J end lost 3 bases, and 13 bases lay between the germline ends. CDR3 loop: CASSLGGLVYEQYF. The CDR3 nucleotides are TGTGCCAGCTCACTAGGAGGGCTCGTCTACGAGCAGTACTTC.

V and J are TRBV11-1 and TRBJ2-5; D is perhaps TRBD1 (5 bases). Germline V CDR1 and CDR2: SGHAT, FQDESV (reference sequence). V was pared by 8 bases and J by 5 bases, with 9 bases between. CDR3 length: 11 amino acids. The CDR3 DNA follows: TGTGCCAGCGGACACTTGGAGACCCAGTACTTC. It encodes CASGHLETQYF.

The V gene is TRBV28, the J gene TRBJ1-5; 8 positions match TRBD1. Germline V gene data show CDR1 as MDHEN and CDR2 as SYDVKM. The CDR3 extends over 15 amino acids. The ends lost 6 bases at V and 6 bases at J; junction bases unmatched: 10. The CDR3 DNA reads TGTGCCAGCAGGCACCGGGACAGGTCCGTTCAGCCCCAGCATTTT. Protein sequence: CASRHRDRSVQPQHF.

The J gene is TRBJ1-1, the V gene TRBV2; tentative D call: TRBD1 (5 bases). Trimming pared 4 bases from V and 3 bases from J, leaving 12 bases between. Looked up from germline, CDR1 is SNHLY and CDR2 is FYNNEI. The CDR3 totals 14 residues. The CDR3 protein is CASSVEGTDTEAFF. CDR3 DNA: TGTGCCAGCAGTGTTGAGGGGACGGACACTGAAGCTTTCTTT.

This clone was found a few times. Additional DNA sequences in this sample encode the identical CDR3. The V call is TRBV7-8, the J call TRBJ2-3; 8 nucleotides agree with TRBD2. CDR3 length: 15 amino acids. V was pared by 5 bases and J by 1 base, with 5 bases of the junction left unmatched. The germline V gene encodes CDR1 SGHVS and CDR2 FQNEAQ. The CDR3 sequence: CASSLGAGGTDTQYF. The CDR3 coding sequence is TGTGCCAGCAGCCTCGGAGCGGGGGGCACAGATACGCAGTATTTT.

The chain is built from TRBV19 and TRBJ1-2; D remains unclear. V was shortened by 3 bases and J by 2 bases, with 10 bases between the two germline ends. The CDR3 has 14 amino acids. Germline lookup yields CDR1 LNHDA and CDR2 SQIVND (reference sequence). The CDR3 sequence is CASSIRHENYGYTF. DNA for the CDR3: TGTGCCAGTAGTATTCGACATGAGAACTATGGCTACACCTTC. The complete variable domain, with remaining parts taken from reference TRBV19 and TRBJ1-2, reads DGGITQSPKYLFRKEGQNVTLSCEQNLNHDAMYWYRQDPGQGLRLIYYSQIVNDFQKGDIAEGYSVSREKKESFPLTVTSAQKNPTAFYLCASSIRHENYGYTFGSGTRLTVV.

The chain is built from TRBV27 and TRBJ1-1; TRBD1 agrees at 9 bases. In germline, CDR1 is MNHEY, CDR2 SMNVEV (reference sequence). The CDR3 is 14 residues long. V was clipped by 5 bases and J by 2 bases; unmatched bases: 3. CDR3 amino acids: CASSRTGANTEAFF. The CDR3 DNA follows: TGTGCCAGCAGTCGGACAGGGGCAAACACTGAAGCTTTCTTT.

The J gene is TRBJ1-2, the V gene TRBV3-1 (or the pseudogene TRBV3-2), with D possibly being TRBD1 (6 bases). The CDR3 spans 16 residues. Looked up from germline, CDR1 is LGHDT and CDR2 is YNNKEL (reference sequence). Trimming removed 2 bases from V and 5 bases from J, with 18 bases in between. CDR3 sequence reads: CASSQRTARPFYGYTF. The CDR3 DNA reads TGTGCCAGCAGCCAAAGGACAGCCCGCCCATTTTATGGCTACACCTTC.

This clone was found once. The gene calls are TRBV7-2 and TRBJ1-2, with D possibly TRBD1 on 6 matching bases. Germline CDR1 reads SGHTA; CDR2 reads FQGNSA. Trimming stripped 2 bases from V and 4 bases from J, with 14 bases between. This CDR3 contains 15 residues. Written as DNA, the CDR3 is TGTGCCAGCAGCTTAAGGGGGGGCGCTGGCTATGGCTACACCTTC. Encoded protein: CASSLRGGAGYGYTF.

This chain connects TRBV12-3 or TRBV12-4 to TRBJ2-7; D is possibly TRBD1 or TRBD2 (5 bases each). V was clipped by 7 bases and J by 0 bases, with 10 bases between them. This CDR3 region has 13 residues. The CDR3 sequence: CASNRDPSYEQYF. The DNA for the CDR3 is TGTGCCAGCAACCGGGACCCCTCCTACGAGCAGTACTTC.

This chain uses TRBV7-2 with TRBJ2-2, with TRBD2 identical over 8 bases. Trimming cost V 7 bases and J 4 bases; bases outside gene matches: 11. CDR1 is SGHTA and CDR2 is FQGNSA in the germline V gene. The CDR3 is made up of 16 amino acids. The CDR3 coding sequence is TGTGCCAGCAACCTTTTCGGGGGGGCAAGCACCGGGGAGCTGTTTTTT. It codes for CASNLFGGASTGELFF.

The chain has TRBV5-1 and TRBJ2-7; 11 bases map to TRBD1. Germline lookup yields CDR1 SGHRS and CDR2 YFSETQ. The length of the CDR3 is 15 residues. The V gene end was trimmed by 4 bases and the J gene end by 3 bases; junction bases not matched to a gene: 6. The CDR3 coding sequence is TGCGCCAGCAGCCCCGAAGGGACAGGGGGCTACGAGCAGTACTTC. Encoded protein: CASSPEGTGGYEQYF.

In this sample, this clone turned up a few times. The V call is TRBV10-3, the J call TRBJ2-7, with D perhaps matching TRBD1 (6 bases). This CDR3 has 12 amino acids. Looked up from germline, CDR1 is ENHRY and CDR2 is SYGVKD. Trimming pared 6 bases from V and 2 bases from J, leaving 8 bases between. In DNA form, the CDR3 reads TGTGCCATCAGGGACAGTCCCTACGAGCAGTACTTC. Its translation is CAIRDSPYEQYF.

The chain combines TRBV24-1 with TRBJ2-2; 9 bases line up with TRBD1. CDR1 and CDR2 (germline): KGHDR, SFDVKD. The CDR3 consists of 17 residues. V shed 1 base and J 6 bases; nucleotides not matched to a gene: 8. The CDR3: CATSDFPGQGSPGELFF. For the CDR3, the DNA is TGTGCCACCAGTGATTTCCCGGGACAGGGTAGTCCCGGGGAGCTGTTTTTT.

The V call is TRBV6-5, the J call TRBJ2-7; D might be TRBD2 (6 bases). This CDR3 contains 12 residues. V was shortened by 6 bases and J by 7 bases, with 13 bases between the two germline ends. Germline loops: CDR1 MNHEY, CDR2 SVGAGI. The CDR3 bases are TGTGCCAGCAGCCCCCTTGGGGGGGAGCAGTACTTC. This gives the protein CASSPLGGEQYF.

As concerns this clone: An end of the junction differs from the germline gene, which may be a read error. The gene calls are TRBV3-1 (or the pseudogene TRBV3-2) and TRBJ2-7; maybe TRBD1 (5 bases). CDR3 length: 15 residues. Germline V gives CDR1 LGHDT, CDR2 YNNKEL (reference sequence). The CDR3 DNA reads as TGTGCCACCAGCCAAGGAAGGGGTAGCTCCTACGAGCAGTACTTC. Amino acid sequence: CATSQGRGSSYEQYF.

The chain links TRBV18 to TRBJ1-2; no reliable D call. The CDR3 is 15 amino acids. The V gene lost 2 bases and the J gene lost 2 bases, with 12 bases spanning the gap. In germline, CDR1 is KGHSH, CDR2 LQKENI. The CDR3 DNA reads as TGTGCCAGCTCACCAATACCGGACGCCAACTATGGCTACACCTTC. Amino acids: CASSPIPDANYGYTF. The whole variable domain, filled in from reference TRBV18 and TRBJ1-2, reads NAGVMQNPRHLVRRRGQEARLRCSPMKGHSHVYWYRQLPEEGLKFMVYLQKENIIDESGMPKERFSAEFPKEGPSILRIQQVVRGDSAAYFCASSPIPDANYGYTFGSGTRLTVV.

This chain connects TRBV10-2 to TRBJ2-1; D is possibly TRBD1 (6 bases). Per the germline V gene, CDR1 is WSHSY and CDR2 is SAAADI. The CDR3 covers 13 residues. Trimming removed 5 bases from V and 13 bases from J, with 18 bases in between. The CDR3 here is CASSPPGVIQQFF. The CDR3, as DNA: TGCGCCAGCAGTCCCCCAGGGGTTATCCAACAGTTCTTC.

This sequence joins TRBV6-5 and TRBJ2-2; TRBD2 aligns across 9 bases. V lost 9 bases, J lost 4 bases, and 6 bases stayed unmatched. Germline CDR1 is MNHEY and CDR2 is SVGAGI. The CDR3 sequence is 14 residues long. The CDR3 DNA reads TGTGCCAGTTGGCGGGGGGGGCCCACCGGGGAGCTGTTTTTT. This sequence encodes CASWRGGPTGELFF.

This clone was detected only once. The rearrangement uses TRBV5-4 and TRBJ2-7, with 7 bases lining up with TRBD2. The CDR3 contains 14 residues. V trimming: 4 bases; J trimming: 2 bases; junction bases outside the gene matches: 6. From germline, CDR1 is SGHNT and CDR2 YYREEE (reference sequence). CDR3 sequence: CASSGGGPTYEQYF. DNA for the CDR3: TGTGCCAGCAGCGGCGGGGGTCCCACCTACGAGCAGTACTTC.

J is TRBJ2-3 and V is TRBV7-8; D possibly matches TRBD1 or TRBD2 (6 bases each). Germline V lookup: CDR1 SGHVS, CDR2 FQNEAQ. Trimming pared 6 bases from V and 1 base from J, leaving 11 bases between. The CDR3 runs 14 residues. The DNA for the CDR3 is TGTGCCAGCAGATCCGGGGGCCGCACAGATACGCAGTATTTT. Translating gives CASRSGGRTDTQYF.

The chain is built from TRBV28 and TRBJ1-4; 7 nucleotides match TRBD1. This CDR3 spans 15 amino acids. Germline assignment: CDR1 MDHEN and CDR2 SYDVKM. V lost 6 bases to trimming and J lost 8 bases; unmatched junction nucleotides: 12. This CDR3 is CASSHPGQQDEKLFF. CDR3 coding DNA: TGTGCCAGCAGCCACCCGGGACAGCAAGACGAAAAACTGTTTTTT.

This rearrangement joins TRBV27 to TRBJ2-7; D gene unclear. Trimming removed 4 bases at V and 6 bases at J, with 13 bases between. In germline, CDR1 is MNHEY, CDR2 SMNVEV (reference sequence). This CDR3 has 13 residues. CDR3 nucleotide sequence: TGTGCCAGCAGTTCCCCCCCCTTGAGCGAGCAGTACTTC. It is translated as CASSSPPLSEQYF.

The V call is TRBV18, the J call TRBJ2-2; tentatively, D is TRBD2 (7 bases). The CDR3 consists of 17 residues. V was shortened by 3 bases and J by 7 bases, with 21 bases between the two germline ends. Per germline, CDR1 KGHSH and CDR2 LQKENI. CDR3 sequence reads: CASSPPRAGAFGGELFF. The CDR3 nucleotides are TGTGCCAGCTCACCCCCTCGGGCGGGGGCCTTCGGCGGGGAGCTGTTTTTT.